Presented here are 22 T cell receptor beta chains from one specimen sequenced in a study of CD8 T cells in Susac syndrome. A quantity of about 0.45 to 1 ug RNA underwent reverse transcription using random hexamers. TCRdb used MiXCR to reprocess the immunoSEQ multiplex PCR reads, holding one entry per CDR3 protein. The sample shows 160,000 or so distinct CDR3 sequences, roughly 94% of them seen only once. Sequencing was performed on CD4+ T cells from PBMCs. Source of these receptors: a human donor with Susac syndrome.

This chain uses TRBV6-5 with TRBJ2-7; TRBD1 might be the D (5 bases). This CDR3 has 13 amino acids. Per germline, CDR1 MNHEY and CDR2 SVGAGI. V shed 5 bases and J shed 6 bases, with 14 bases lying between them. DNA of the CDR3: TGTGCCAGCAGTAGGGGCAGGGTGACCGAGCAGTACTTC. It translates to CASSRGRVTEQYF.

The gene calls are TRBV4-3 and TRBJ1-1, with 9 bases aligning to TRBD1. The length of the CDR3 is 14 residues. Trimming removed 4 bases from V and 4 bases from J; junction bases left unmatched: 4. Germline CDR1 reads LGHNA; CDR2 reads YSLEER. The DNA for the CDR3 is TGCGCCAGCAGCCCACAGACAGGGGGCACTGAAGCTTTCTTT. It encodes CASSPQTGGTEAFF.

This chain connects TRBV20-1 to TRBJ1-2, with D perhaps matching TRBD1 (6 bases). Germline V lookup: CDR1 DFQATT, CDR2 SNEGSKA (reference sequence). The CDR3 covers 12 residues. The V gene lost 0 bases and the J gene lost 4 bases, with 6 bases spanning the gap. The CDR3 here is CSARDRGYGYTF. The DNA of the CDR3 is TGCAGTGCTAGAGACAGGGGCTATGGCTACACCTTC.

This clonotype was seen a single time. This chain uses TRBV30 with TRBJ1-4; the D gene is possibly TRBD1 (6 bases). Trimming removed 0 bases at V and 7 bases at J, with 9 bases between. CDR1 GTSNPN and CDR2 SVGIG come from the germline V gene (reference sequence). The CDR3 loop spans 13 amino acids. The CDR3 here is CAWSVLGAEKLFF. As DNA, the CDR3 is TGTGCCTGGAGTGTACTGGGGGCTGAAAAACTGTTTTTT.

This clonotype appeared a few times. The chain links TRBV12-3 or TRBV12-4 to TRBJ1-2; D remains unclear. Trimming took off 3 bases at V and 5 bases at J, with 7 bases between the two ends. CDR3 length: 12 amino acids. The chain's CDR3 is CASSLGVYGYTF. The CDR3 coding sequence is TGTGCCAGCAGTTTGGGAGTATATGGCTACACCTTC.

The DNA for the CDR3 is TGTGCCAGCAGTTTAGGGGTTAGCCCCTCGGAGACCCAGTACTTC. This codes for CASSLGVSPSETQYF. The V call is TRBV12-3 or TRBV12-4, the J call TRBJ2-5, with D hard to call. The CDR3 has 15 amino acids. Between the trimmed V and J ends, which lost 1 base and 5 bases, there was a span of 14 bases.

This clonotype appeared a few times. The chain has TRBV6-5 and TRBJ2-5; D is possibly TRBD1 (6 bases). Trimming cost V 2 bases and J 1 base, with 11 bases left between them. The germline CDR1 and CDR2 sequences are MNHEY and SVGAGI. The CDR3 totals 15 residues. In DNA form, the CDR3 reads TGTGCCAGCAGTTACGGGGGCTTTCCCCAAGAGACCCAGTACTTC. It specifies CASSYGGFPQETQYF.

The chain carries TRBV27 and TRBJ2-6, with D hard to call. Germline V CDR1 and CDR2: MNHEY, SMNVEV (reference sequence). The CDR3 sequence is 16 residues long. Trimming took 3 bases from V and 1 from J, leaving 10 bases between them. The CDR3, as DNA: TGTGCCAGCAGTTTCGGGTACACTTCTGGGGCCAACGTCCTGACTTTC. Amino acid sequence: CASSFGYTSGANVLTF. The whole variable domain, remainder taken from reference TRBV27 and TRBJ2-6, is EAQVTQNPRYLITVTGKKLTVTCSQNMNHEYMSWYRQDPGLGLRQIYYSMNVEVTDKGDVPEGYKVSRKEKRNFPLILESPSPNQTSLYFCASSFGYTSGANVLTFGAGSRLTVL.

V usage is TRBV19 and J usage is TRBJ2-7; TRBD1 matches at 9 bases. The V gene's germline CDR1 is LNHDA and CDR2 SQIVND (reference sequence). This CDR3 region has 14 residues. With V trimmed by 6 bases and J by 0 bases, 3 bases remained unmatched. The CDR3: CASRETGGSYEQYF. The CDR3 DNA reads TGTGCCAGTAGGGAGACAGGGGGCTCCTACGAGCAGTACTTC.

CDR3 amino acids: CASSSGRTGVVGYEQYF. In DNA form, the CDR3 reads TGTGCCAGCTCCTCGGGTCGGACCGGGGTGGTAGGCTACGAGCAGTACTTC. The chain recombines TRBV5-4 with TRBJ2-7; D is perhaps TRBD2 (5 bases). Germline CDR1 reads SGHNT; CDR2 reads YYREEE (reference sequence). Trimming shortened V by 7 bases and J by 3 bases, and 26 bases separated the two germline ends. CDR3 length equals 17 residues.

V is TRBV29-1 and J is TRBJ2-7, with 10 bases that match TRBD2. The V and J ends lost 3 bases and 5 bases, in that order; junction bases with no gene match: 13. This CDR3 spans 16 amino acids. CDR1 and CDR2 from the germline V gene are SQVTM and ANQGSEA. The DNA for the CDR3 is TGCAGCGTTGACGTGGCTAGCGGGGGAACGCGGAACGAGCAGTACTTC. It encodes CSVDVASGGTRNEQYF.

This sequence joins TRBV5-4 and TRBJ1-6; tentative D call: TRBD1 (6 bases). With 0 bases removed from V and 9 bases from J, the gap between germline ends came to 10 bases. The CDR3 consists of 14 residues. Per the germline V gene, CDR1 is SGHNT and CDR2 is YYREEE (reference sequence). The CDR3 reads CASSLDRAGSPLHF. DNA for the CDR3: TGTGCCAGCAGCTTGGACAGGGCTGGTTCACCCCTCCACTTT.

V and J are TRBV6-1 and TRBJ2-3; 9 nucleotides agree with TRBD2. Germline V gene lookup returns CDR1 MNHNS and CDR2 SASEGT. This CDR3 comprises 16 residues. The V segment lost 6 bases and the J segment 3 bases; nucleotides outside the gene matches: 10. The CDR3 spells CASSFQSGGTTDTQYF. The CDR3 DNA reads as TGTGCCAGCAGCTTCCAGAGCGGGGGGACGACAGATACGCAGTATTTT.

This chain joins TRBV20-1 and TRBJ1-1; no clear D. Germline V CDR1 and CDR2: DFQATT, SNEGSKA (reference sequence). V was cut by 6 bases and J by 7 bases, with 9 bases left in between. The CDR3 runs to 10 residues. The CDR3 DNA reads TGCAGTGCGGTCCGGAGTGAAGCTTTCTTT. Translating gives CSAVRSEAFF.

V usage is TRBV30 and J usage is TRBJ2-2; 11 bases match TRBD2. The V gene's germline CDR1 is GTSNPN and CDR2 SVGIG (reference sequence). Trimming cost V 3 bases and J 4 bases; bases outside gene matches: 4. The CDR3 loop spans 15 amino acids. This CDR3 reads CAWRSSGGTTGELFF. CDR3 coding DNA: TGTGCCTGGAGGTCTAGCGGGGGGACCACCGGGGAGCTGTTTTTT.

This chain connects TRBV19 to TRBJ1-5; perhaps TRBD1 as D (5 bases). CDR3 length: 15 amino acids. Germline CDR1 is LNHDA and CDR2 is SQIVND (reference sequence). Trimming removed 5 bases from V and 1 base from J, with 12 bases in between. The CDR3 DNA reads as TGTGCCAGTAGTGGGAAGGGACCGAGCAATCAGCCCCAGCATTTT. Amino acids: CASSGKGPSNQPQHF.

V usage is TRBV20-1 and J usage is TRBJ2-1; maybe TRBD2 (5 bases). The germline CDR1 and CDR2 sequences are DFQATT and SNEGSKA (reference sequence). CDR3 length: 14 residues. Trimming removed 5 bases from V and 7 bases from J, with 18 bases in between. CDR3 residues: CSAHTGLADNEQFF. For the CDR3, the DNA is TGCAGTGCTCATACGGGGTTAGCTGATAATGAGCAGTTCTTC.

The chain combines TRBV12-3 or TRBV12-4 with TRBJ2-5; a weak D match, TRBD2 (5 bases). This CDR3 has 17 residues. V dropped 1 base and J dropped 1 base, with 16 bases sitting between them. CDR3 DNA sequence: TGTGCCAGCAGTTTAGGTGGGGAGTCCGGGCCCCAAGAGACCCAGTACTTC. Amino acids: CASSLGGESGPQETQYF.

CDR3 region: CASSEAPGRETQYF. In nucleotides, the CDR3 is TGTGCCAGCAGTGAAGCACCGGGGAGGGAGACCCAGTACTTC. The chain is built from TRBV2 and TRBJ2-5; possible D gene TRBD2, 6 bases. V lost 0 bases and J lost 5, with 10 bases in between. Germline V CDR1 and CDR2: SNHLY, FYNNEI. CDR3 size: 14 residues.

The chain links TRBV20-1 to TRBJ2-3; 8 bases map to TRBD2. This CDR3 contains 17 residues. Germline V gives CDR1 DFQATT, CDR2 SNEGSKA (reference sequence). V shed 5 bases, J shed 0 bases, and the junction held 13 bases outside the gene matches. CDR3 bases: TGCAGTGCTGGAGGGGTTTTTAGCGGGAATAGCACAGATACGCAGTATTTT. Translating gives CSAGGVFSGNSTDTQYF.

This clonotype was seen just once. The rearrangement uses TRBV4-3 and TRBJ1-2; D call uncertain. The germline V gene encodes CDR1 LGHNA and CDR2 YSLEER. This CDR3 region has 15 residues. V lost 0 bases and J lost 1, with 9 bases in between. CDR3 nucleotide sequence: TGCGCCAGCAGCCAAGAGTTGACCTTTAACTATGGCTACACCTTC. This encodes CASSQELTFNYGYTF.

The rearrangement links TRBV6-5 to TRBJ1-1; TRBD1 might be the D (6 bases). Germline CDR1 and CDR2: MNHEY and SVGAGI. The CDR3 has 11 amino acids. Deletions cut 2 bases from V and 10 bases from J, with 8 bases between. The CDR3 sequence: CASSYKGGAFF. The CDR3 nucleotides are TGTGCCAGCAGTTACAAGGGGGGAGCTTTCTTT.